This T cell receptor beta chain originates from a study of PD-1 blockade in classical Hodgkin lymphoma (dated by TCRdb to about 2020). Background on the whole study: Nivolumab dosing was 3 mg/kg intravenously every 2 weeks, continuing until either disease progression or unacceptable toxicity. To define a peripheral blood immune signature of response to PD-1 blockade in classical Hodgkin lymphoma, the study combined TCR beta sequencing with CyTOF. Beyond this particular receptor, the publication reports: The study was limited to a single clinical trial cohort, and causes of repertoire differences, possibly disease activity or prior therapy, remained undefined. Baseline diversity similar to that of newly diagnosed patients was observed in trial patients achieving complete response, whereas significantly lower diversity was observed in partial responders and progressors. CD4+ but not CD8+ TCR diversity rose significantly by C4D1 (p=0.0027 vs p=0.16), most apparent in complete responders (p=0.02). Baseline TCR diversity was reported as lower in newly diagnosed patients than in healthy donors, and lower still in relapsed/refractory patients. Lower diversity was seen in patients whose nivolumab began less than 1 year after ASCT, and these patients were left out of later analyses so that immune reconstitution would not confound the results.

Between the V and J ends, shortened by 3 bases and 4 bases respectively, the junction contains 10 bases. CDR3 length: 13 amino acids, cysteine to phenylalanine. Here the CDR3 DNA is all that survives: 39 bases in frame from base 1. The germline V gene (reference sequence) provides CDR1 MNHEY and CDR2 SMNVEV. The meaning of the sample's time point label: cycle 1 day 1 (C1D1), immediately before nivolumab initiation. Every trial patient had relapsed following autologous stem cell transplantation, and prior brentuximab vedotin exposure was what differed among cohorts A, B and C. The trial cohort comprised 56 patients with relapsed/refractory classical Hodgkin lymphoma whose best overall responses were complete response, partial response or progressive disease. Single-agent nivolumab was administered to trial patients in the multi-cohort phase II CheckMate 205 trial. An independent review committee assessed best overall response by applying the 2007 International Working Group response criteria. Trial PBMCs were collected immediately before nivolumab initiation (C1D1) and during therapy at cycle 2 day 1 and cycle 4 day 1. After peripheral blood was drawn into 8 mL Vacutainer Cell Preparation Tubes, PBMCs were isolated by centrifugation and then cryopreserved.

About this clone itself: It has no known antigen specificity. Per-base qualities were not stored, and no clone one base away is much larger.

The Qiagen DNeasy kit was used to extract genomic DNA both from unsorted PBMCs and from the negatively selected CD4+ and CD8+ fractions. TCR beta CDR3 regions were subjected to amplification by immunoSEQ multiplex PCR with primers that anneal to V and J segments. A synthetic immune receptor repertoire was used to minimize amplification bias, and any residual bias was removed computationally once sequencing was done. The original methods were these. Repertoire diversity was quantified as the Shannon entropy index using custom Python scripts. The unsorted, CD4+ and CD8+ repertoires were each analyzed separately, with the exception of combined analyses, where CD4+ and CD8+ sequences were merged in silico. A clone counted as expanded when the clone's frequency after treatment rose at least 2-fold relative to C1D1, and clones undetected at baseline were given a pseudocount of 0.5. Clones with 0 or 1 copy at C1D1 were defined as singleton clones, while clones with 2 or more copies were defined as non-singleton clones. Clones expanded in unsorted samples were assigned a CD4+, CD8+ or unknown annotation through matching of protein sequences in sorted samples from the same patient. Diversity changes from C1D1 to C4D1 were tested in paired samples using Wilcoxon tests. Not all clones reach the TCRdb copy of this immuneACCESS table, which keeps in-frame sequences only. Checked studies attribute under half of the gap to unresolved V genes and leave the rest unexplained. The V and J calls and the clone size are those of that table, but D and trimming were determined from the DNA. The sample table shows about 50,000 clones, and 73% are seen once. Approximately 10% of the sample belongs to the ten largest clones.

The sequence derives from a human donor with classical Hodgkin lymphoma. The sequence joins TRBV27 to TRBJ2-7; the D gene lacks a confident call. This specimen consisted of peripheral blood mononuclear cells (PBMCs), obtained at baseline. The CDR3 region: CASSFSQFYEQYF. The bases read TGTGCCAGCAGTTTCTCACAGTTTTACGAGCAGTACTTC.